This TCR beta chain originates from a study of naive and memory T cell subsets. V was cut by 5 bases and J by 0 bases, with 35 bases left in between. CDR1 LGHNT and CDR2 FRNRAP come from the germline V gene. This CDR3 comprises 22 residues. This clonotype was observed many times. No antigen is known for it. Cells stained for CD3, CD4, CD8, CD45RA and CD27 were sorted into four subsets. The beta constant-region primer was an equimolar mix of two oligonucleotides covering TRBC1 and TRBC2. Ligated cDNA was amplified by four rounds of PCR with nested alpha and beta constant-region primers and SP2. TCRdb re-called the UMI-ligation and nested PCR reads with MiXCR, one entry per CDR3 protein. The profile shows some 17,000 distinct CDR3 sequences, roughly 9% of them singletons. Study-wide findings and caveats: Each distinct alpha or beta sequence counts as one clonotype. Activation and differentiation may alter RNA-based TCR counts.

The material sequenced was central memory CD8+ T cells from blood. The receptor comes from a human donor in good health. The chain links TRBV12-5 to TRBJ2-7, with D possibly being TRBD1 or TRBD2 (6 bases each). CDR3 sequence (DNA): TGTGCTAGTGGTAACCACCCCTCACAGGCGGCACGCCGCCGGGGGCCCTCCTACGAGCAGTACTTC. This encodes CASGNHPSQAARRRGPSYEQYF.